A selection of T cell receptor beta chains follows, all from one sample in a study of T cells in pancreatic ductal adenocarcinoma. Sequencing was performed with immunoSEQ multiplex PCR; in TCRdb, only in-frame clones are kept and a portion is missing. The table shows about 9,000 clones, with about nine tenths occurring only once. Sequencing was done on a sample of PBMCs. The source of these receptors is a human donor with pancreatic ductal adenocarcinoma. CDR3s include the opening cysteine and the closing phenylalanine or tryptophan. The D gene is left open where the match is weak. The listing skips clone size in some rows; elsewhere it reads once, few, many or a size class.

len: 13
abundance: NA
v_gene: TRBV11-2
d_gene: NA
j_gene: TRBJ2-7
CDR3nt: TGTGCCAGCAGCGGGGACTCCAACTACGAGCAGTACTTC
CDR3aa: CASSGDSNYEQYF

len: 14
abundance: NA
v_gene: TRBV7-2
d_gene: TRBD2
j_gene: TRBJ2-1
CDR3nt: TGTGCCAGCAGCGCCGGGACTAGCTACAATGAGCAGTTCTTC
CDR3aa: CASSAGTSYNEQFF

len: 14
abundance: NA
v_gene: TRBV11-3
d_gene: TRBD1
j_gene: TRBJ2-7
CDR3nt: TGTGCCAGCAGCCTGGGACAGAGCTCCTACGAGCAGTACTTC
CDR3aa: CASSLGQSSYEQYF

len: 15
abundance: NA
v_gene: TRBV11-2
d_gene: TRBD1
j_gene: TRBJ2-1
CDR3nt: TGTGCCAGCAGCTACAGGACAGGGGGCCCCAATGAGCAGTTCTTC
CDR3aa: CASSYRTGGPNEQFF

len: 13
abundance: NA
v_gene: TRBV7-9
d_gene: NA
j_gene: TRBJ1-1
CDR3nt: TGTGCCAGCAGCTTAGTTGGCCAGGGGCAAGCTTTCTTT
CDR3aa: CASSLVGQGQAFF

len: 13
abundance: NA
v_gene: TRBV11-3
d_gene: TRBD2
j_gene: TRBJ2-1
CDR3nt: TGTGCCAGCAGCTCGCTAGCGGGGGGTGAGCAGTTCTTC
CDR3aa: CASSSLAGGEQFF

len: 12
abundance: NA
v_gene: TRBV10-1
d_gene: NA
j_gene: TRBJ1-2
CDR3nt: TGCGCCAGGGAGGCTACTAACTATGGCTACACCTTC
CDR3aa: CAREATNYGYTF

len: 14
abundance: NA
v_gene: TRBV29-1
d_gene: NA
j_gene: TRBJ2-5
CDR3nt: TGCAGCGTTCATACGGGTTCCTACCAAGAGACCCAGTACTTC
CDR3aa: CSVHTGSYQETQYF

len: 16
abundance: NA
v_gene: TRBV7-6
d_gene: TRBD1
j_gene: TRBJ2-7
CDR3nt: TGTGCCAGCAGCCTTAACCTCGGACAGGGGGGCTACGAGCAGTACTTC
CDR3aa: CASSLNLGQGGYEQYF

len: 14
abundance: NA
v_gene: TRBV2
d_gene: TRBD1
j_gene: TRBJ1-6
CDR3nt: TGTGCCAGCAGCCGGACAGGGGGTAATTCACCCCTCCACTTT
CDR3aa: CASSRTGGNSPLHF

len: 15
abundance: NA
v_gene: TRBV11-1
d_gene: TRBD1
j_gene: TRBJ2-1
CDR3nt: TGTGCCAGCAGCCTTAGTGGGACAGGGAGGAATGAGCAGTTCTTC
CDR3aa: CASSLSGTGRNEQFF

len: 14
abundance: NA
v_gene: TRBV5-8
d_gene: NA
j_gene: TRBJ2-3
CDR3nt: TGTGCCAGCTGTGGGGTTAGGGAGTTGGATACGCAGTATTTT
CDR3aa: CASCGVRELDTQYF

len: 14
abundance: NA
v_gene: TRBV10-3
d_gene: TRBD2
j_gene: TRBJ2-3
CDR3nt: TGTGCCATCAGGGCTAGCGGGGGGGCAGATACGCAGTATTTT
CDR3aa: CAIRASGGADTQYF

len: 14
abundance: NA
v_gene: TRBV9
d_gene: NA
j_gene: TRBJ2-4
CDR3nt: TGTGCCAGCAGCGATCACGGGGCCAAAAACATTCAGTACTTC
CDR3aa: CASSDHGAKNIQYF

len: 13
abundance: NA
v_gene: TRBV28
d_gene: NA
j_gene: TRBJ1-5
CDR3nt: TGTGCCAGCGGGGCTCCTCGGATAAAGCCCCAGCATTTT
CDR3aa: CASGAPRIKPQHF

len: 15
abundance: NA
v_gene: TRBV7-9
d_gene: TRBD1
j_gene: TRBJ1-6
CDR3nt: TGTGCCAGCAGCTCAACAGGGGCCGGGGATTCACCCCTCCACTTT
CDR3aa: CASSSTGAGDSPLHF

len: 13
abundance: few
v_gene: TRBV14
d_gene: NA
j_gene: TRBJ1-2
CDR3nt: TGTGCCAGCAGCCCCTCTCCGGGATATGGCTACACCTTC
CDR3aa: CASSPSPGYGYTF

len: 15
abundance: NA
v_gene: TRBV11-3
d_gene: NA
j_gene: TRBJ2-7
CDR3nt: TGTGCCAGCAGCCTCATTTCGGGGGGCCTGGACGAGCAGTACTTC
CDR3aa: CASSLISGGLDEQYF

len: 16
abundance: NA
v_gene: TRBV11-3
d_gene: TRBD2
j_gene: TRBJ2-3
CDR3nt: TGTGCCAGCAGCTTAGCGGTAGCGGGCGTCACAGATACGCAGTATTTT
CDR3aa: CASSLAVAGVTDTQYF

len: 12
abundance: few
v_gene: TRBV11-3
d_gene: NA
j_gene: TRBJ1-4
CDR3nt: TGTGCCAGCAGCCCAGACAGGTCTAAACTGTTTTTT
CDR3aa: CASSPDRSKLFF

len: 13
abundance: NA
v_gene: TRBV28
d_gene: NA
j_gene: TRBJ1-2
CDR3nt: TGTGCCAGCAGTCAACCAGGGTCCTATGGCTACACCTTC
CDR3aa: CASSQPGSYGYTF

len: 13
abundance: few
v_gene: TRBV4-3
d_gene: NA
j_gene: TRBJ1-3
CDR3nt: TGCGCCAGCAGCCAAGCACAGGGAAACACCATATATTTT
CDR3aa: CASSQAQGNTIYF

len: 12
abundance: NA
v_gene: TRBV10-3
d_gene: TRBD1
j_gene: TRBJ1-3
CDR3nt: TGTGCCATCAGCGACAGGGAAAACACCATATATTTT
CDR3aa: CAISDRENTIYF